A selection of T cell receptor beta chains follows, all from one sample in a study of PD-L1 blockade in urothelial cancer. The table came from immunoSEQ multiplex PCR; TCRdb's copy has only in-frame clones and leaves some out. The sample shows 70,000 or so clones, around 90% of them seen only once. The sequencing used PBMCs, collected around atezolizumab (anti-PD-L1) treatment. Source of these receptors: a man in his sixties with urothelial cancer. Each CDR3 is given with its conserved first and last residue. The order of the fields is clone size, D gene, J gene, CDR3 length, V gene, CDR3 protein, CDR3 DNA. D genes are given only for firm matches. The size of a clone is reported for some rows only, either as once, few or many, or as a class for expanded clones.

clone size: once; D gene: -; J gene: TRBJ2-7; CDR3 length: 14; V gene: TRBV19; CDR3 protein: CASSIRRDTYEQYF; CDR3 DNA: TGTGCCAGTAGTATAAGGAGGGATACATACGAGCAGTACTTC
clone size: medium-sized; D gene: TRBD1; J gene: TRBJ2-7; CDR3 length: 14; V gene: TRBV19; CDR3 protein: CASSIGTGGYEQYF; CDR3 DNA: TGTGCCAGTAGTATCGGGACAGGGGGTTACGAGCAGTACTTC
clone size: -; D gene: TRBD2; J gene: TRBJ2-5; CDR3 length: 14; V gene: TRBV11-2; CDR3 protein: CASSLTSGQETQYF; CDR3 DNA: TGTGCCAGCAGCCTGACTAGCGGGCAAGAGACCCAGTACTTC
clone size: many; D gene: -; J gene: TRBJ1-4; CDR3 length: 13; V gene: TRBV2; CDR3 protein: CASSEERREKLFF; CDR3 DNA: TGTGCCAGCAGTGAAGAGAGGAGGGAAAAACTGTTTTTT
clone size: once; D gene: -; J gene: TRBJ2-7; CDR3 length: 15; V gene: TRBV11-1; CDR3 protein: CASSLDRGITYEQYF; CDR3 DNA: TGTGCCAGCAGCTTGGACAGAGGAATCACCTACGAGCAGTACTTC
clone size: -; D gene: TRBD2; J gene: TRBJ2-3; CDR3 length: 14; V gene: TRBV5-1; CDR3 protein: CASSSGGVEDTQYF; CDR3 DNA: TGCGCCAGCAGCTCGGGGGGGGTGGAAGATACGCAGTATTTT
clone size: -; D gene: -; J gene: TRBJ2-2; CDR3 length: 16; V gene: TRBV19; CDR3 protein: CASSIVRAGYTGELFF; CDR3 DNA: TGTGCCAGTAGTATAGTTCGAGCGGGTTACACCGGGGAGCTGTTTTTT
clone size: -; D gene: TRBD1; J gene: TRBJ2-5; CDR3 length: 14; V gene: TRBV19; CDR3 protein: CASSPGTGQETQYF; CDR3 DNA: TGTGCCAGTAGTCCCGGGACAGGCCAAGAGACCCAGTACTTC
clone size: -; D gene: TRBD2; J gene: TRBJ2-7; CDR3 length: 15; V gene: TRBV4-1; CDR3 protein: CASSQEGLAPYEQYF; CDR3 DNA: TGCGCCAGCAGCCAAGAGGGACTAGCTCCCTACGAGCAGTACTTC
clone size: -; D gene: -; J gene: TRBJ1-1; CDR3 length: 15; V gene: TRBV19; CDR3 protein: CASRWNGAMNTEAFF; CDR3 DNA: TGTGCCAGTAGATGGAATGGGGCCATGAACACTGAAGCTTTCTTT
clone size: -; D gene: -; J gene: TRBJ2-2; CDR3 length: 15; V gene: TRBV5-5; CDR3 protein: CASSRDWANTGELFF; CDR3 DNA: TGTGCCAGCAGCAGGGACTGGGCGAACACCGGGGAGCTGTTTTTT
clone size: -; D gene: -; J gene: TRBJ1-3; CDR3 length: 18; V gene: TRBV4-2; CDR3 protein: CASSQDMTERLPGNTIYF; CDR3 DNA: TGTGCCAGCAGCCAAGATATGACGGAAAGACTCCCGGGAAACACCATATATTTT
clone size: -; D gene: TRBD2; J gene: TRBJ2-1; CDR3 length: 17; V gene: TRBV4-3; CDR3 protein: CASSQDRAGGVYNEQFF; CDR3 DNA: TGCGCCAGCAGCCAAGACCGGGCGGGAGGGGTTTACAATGAGCAGTTCTTC
clone size: -; D gene: -; J gene: TRBJ1-2; CDR3 length: 14; V gene: TRBV4-1; CDR3 protein: CASSQGQAIYGYTF; CDR3 DNA: TGCGCCAGCAGCCAAGGGCAGGCCATCTATGGCTACACCTTC
clone size: -; D gene: TRBD2; J gene: TRBJ2-1; CDR3 length: 14; V gene: TRBV5-6; CDR3 protein: CASSFPSGGYEQFF; CDR3 DNA: TGTGCCAGCAGCTTCCCTAGCGGGGGTTATGAGCAGTTCTTC
clone size: -; D gene: -; J gene: TRBJ2-4; CDR3 length: 16; V gene: TRBV12-2; CDR3 protein: CASRPEQDRPKNIQYF; CDR3 DNA: TGTGCAAGTCGCCCGGAACAGGACAGACCCAAAAACATTCAGTACTTC
clone size: -; D gene: -; J gene: TRBJ2-7; CDR3 length: 13; V gene: TRBV10-3; CDR3 protein: CAISPVGSYEQYF; CDR3 DNA: TGTGCCATCAGTCCAGTTGGCTCCTACGAGCAGTACTTC
clone size: -; D gene: TRBD2; J gene: TRBJ2-1; CDR3 length: 16; V gene: TRBV7-3; CDR3 protein: CASSSGLAGGRNEQFF; CDR3 DNA: TGTGCCAGCAGCTCGGGACTAGCGGGGGGGCGAAATGAGCAGTTCTTC
clone size: -; D gene: -; J gene: TRBJ1-2; CDR3 length: 14; V gene: TRBV14; CDR3 protein: CASSQDPGESGYTF; CDR3 DNA: TGTGCCAGCAGCCAAGATCCAGGGGAGAGTGGCTACACCTTC
clone size: -; D gene: TRBD1; J gene: TRBJ1-6; CDR3 length: 15; V gene: TRBV14; CDR3 protein: CASSPLTGSNSPLHF; CDR3 DNA: TGTGCCAGCAGCCCGTTGACAGGGAGTAATTCACCCCTCCACTTT
clone size: -; D gene: -; J gene: TRBJ2-5; CDR3 length: 13; V gene: TRBV19; CDR3 protein: CASRRTDQETQYF; CDR3 DNA: TGTGCCAGTAGAAGGACAGATCAAGAGACCCAGTACTTC
clone size: -; D gene: -; J gene: TRBJ2-7; CDR3 length: 13; V gene: TRBV9; CDR3 protein: CASSVDIGNEQYF; CDR3 DNA: TGTGCCAGCAGCGTAGATATCGGGAACGAGCAGTACTTC
clone size: -; D gene: TRBD1; J gene: TRBJ2-1; CDR3 length: 17; V gene: TRBV7-9; CDR3 protein: CASSPPPRQGARNEQFF; CDR3 DNA: TGTGCCAGCAGCCCCCCCCCGAGACAGGGGGCAAGAAATGAGCAGTTCTTC
clone size: -; D gene: -; J gene: TRBJ1-3; CDR3 length: 15; V gene: TRBV7-2; CDR3 protein: CASSFRGPSGNTIYF; CDR3 DNA: TGTGCCAGCAGCTTCAGGGGTCCCTCTGGAAACACCATATATTTT
clone size: -; D gene: TRBD1; J gene: TRBJ1-4; CDR3 length: 16; V gene: TRBV4-3; CDR3 protein: CASSQELGQGGEKLFF; CDR3 DNA: TGCGCCAGCAGCCAAGAATTGGGACAGGGGGGGGAAAAACTGTTTTTT
clone size: -; D gene: -; J gene: TRBJ1-1; CDR3 length: 13; V gene: TRBV5-1; CDR3 protein: CASSSGLGTEAFF; CDR3 DNA: TGCGCCAGCAGCTCAGGGCTCGGCACTGAAGCTTTCTTT
clone size: -; D gene: TRBD1; J gene: TRBJ2-7; CDR3 length: 15; V gene: TRBV19; CDR3 protein: CASSEGQGGSYEQYF; CDR3 DNA: TGTGCCAGTAGTGAGGGACAGGGGGGGTCCTACGAGCAGTACTTC
clone size: -; D gene: -; J gene: TRBJ1-3; CDR3 length: 13; V gene: TRBV30; CDR3 protein: CAYFFNSGNTIYF; CDR3 DNA: TGTGCCTACTTTTTTAACTCTGGAAACACCATATATTTT
clone size: -; D gene: -; J gene: TRBJ1-3; CDR3 length: 16; V gene: TRBV7-2; CDR3 protein: CASSPHGVNSGNTIYF; CDR3 DNA: TGTGCCAGCAGCCCGCACGGGGTAAACTCTGGAAACACCATATATTTT
clone size: -; D gene: -; J gene: TRBJ2-7; CDR3 length: 12; V gene: TRBV19; CDR3 protein: CASSGANYEQYF; CDR3 DNA: TGTGCCAGTAGTGGGGCGAACTACGAGCAGTACTTC
clone size: -; D gene: -; J gene: TRBJ1-5; CDR3 length: 15; V gene: TRBV5-4; CDR3 protein: CASSTDLSGNQPQHF; CDR3 DNA: TGTGCCAGCAGTACAGATCTCTCCGGCAATCAGCCCCAGCATTTT
clone size: -; D gene: -; J gene: TRBJ2-6; CDR3 length: 17; V gene: TRBV10-3; CDR3 protein: CAISESRGGVGANVLTF; CDR3 DNA: TGTGCCATCAGTGAGTCTAGAGGCGGAGTCGGGGCCAACGTCCTGACTTTC
clone size: few; D gene: TRBD2; J gene: TRBJ2-7; CDR3 length: 14; V gene: TRBV27; CDR3 protein: CASSTPGLSYEQYF; CDR3 DNA: TGTGCCAGCAGTACGCCGGGACTAAGCTACGAGCAGTACTTC
clone size: -; D gene: -; J gene: TRBJ2-7; CDR3 length: 14; V gene: TRBV18; CDR3 protein: CASSPPSGFSEQYF; CDR3 DNA: TGTGCCAGCTCACCACCCTCGGGATTTAGTGAGCAGTACTTC
clone size: -; D gene: TRBD1; J gene: TRBJ1-3; CDR3 length: 18; V gene: TRBV18; CDR3 protein: CASSPQGTGINIGNTIYF; CDR3 DNA: TGTGCCAGCTCACCCCAAGGGACAGGGATTAACATTGGAAACACCATATATTTT
clone size: once; D gene: -; J gene: TRBJ1-2; CDR3 length: 13; V gene: TRBV27; CDR3 protein: CASSLLSNYGYTF; CDR3 DNA: TGTGCCAGCAGTTTACTCTCTAACTATGGCTACACCTTC
clone size: -; D gene: -; J gene: TRBJ1-2; CDR3 length: 14; V gene: TRBV29-1; CDR3 protein: CSVEPPRAVSGYTF; CDR3 DNA: TGCAGCGTTGAACCCCCCAGGGCTGTTTCTGGCTACACCTTC
clone size: once; D gene: TRBD1; J gene: TRBJ2-7; CDR3 length: 15; V gene: TRBV4-3; CDR3 protein: CASSQERQGAYEQYF; CDR3 DNA: TGCGCCAGCAGCCAAGAAAGGCAGGGGGCATACGAGCAGTACTTC
clone size: -; D gene: -; J gene: TRBJ2-3; CDR3 length: 14; V gene: TRBV7-2; CDR3 protein: CASNPGYSTDTQYF; CDR3 DNA: TGTGCCAGCAACCCGGGGTATAGCACAGATACGCAGTATTTT
clone size: -; D gene: -; J gene: TRBJ2-2; CDR3 length: 14; V gene: TRBV27; CDR3 protein: CASSLQGFTGELFF; CDR3 DNA: TGTGCCAGCAGTTTACAGGGGTTCACCGGGGAGCTGTTTTTT
clone size: -; D gene: -; J gene: TRBJ1-1; CDR3 length: 13; V gene: TRBV5-1; CDR3 protein: CASSRQANTEAFF; CDR3 DNA: TGCGCCAGCAGCAGACAGGCGAACACTGAAGCTTTCTTT
clone size: -; D gene: -; J gene: TRBJ1-2; CDR3 length: 14; V gene: TRBV6-5; CDR3 protein: CASSYQGGGNGYTF; CDR3 DNA: TGTGCCAGCAGTTATCAGGGAGGGGGAAATGGCTACACCTTC
clone size: few; D gene: TRBD1; J gene: TRBJ1-1; CDR3 length: 14; V gene: TRBV19; CDR3 protein: CASSTDRTYTEAFF; CDR3 DNA: TGTGCCAGTAGTACGGACAGGACGTACACTGAAGCTTTCTTT
clone size: -; D gene: -; J gene: TRBJ2-1; CDR3 length: 15; V gene: TRBV6-4; CDR3 protein: CASSRRHDYYNEQFF; CDR3 DNA: TGTGCCAGCAGTCGCCGCCACGACTACTACAATGAGCAGTTCTTC
clone size: -; D gene: TRBD1; J gene: TRBJ1-1; CDR3 length: 13; V gene: TRBV19; CDR3 protein: CASSMGQGTEAFF; CDR3 DNA: TGTGCCAGTAGTATGGGACAGGGCACTGAAGCTTTCTTT